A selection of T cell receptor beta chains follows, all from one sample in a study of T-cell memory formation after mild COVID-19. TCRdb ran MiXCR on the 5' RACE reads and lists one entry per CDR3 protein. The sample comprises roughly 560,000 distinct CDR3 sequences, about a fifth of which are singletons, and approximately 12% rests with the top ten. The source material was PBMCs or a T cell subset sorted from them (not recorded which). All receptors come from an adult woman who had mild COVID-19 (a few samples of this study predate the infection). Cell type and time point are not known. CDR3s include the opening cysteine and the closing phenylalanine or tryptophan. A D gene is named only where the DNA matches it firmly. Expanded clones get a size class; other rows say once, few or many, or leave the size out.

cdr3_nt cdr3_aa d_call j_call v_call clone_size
TGTGCCAGCAGCCCTCCCTTGGATAGTGGCGAAAAACTGTTTTTT CASSPPLDSGEKLFF - TRBJ1-4 TRBV7-9 -
TGCAGTGCTTCCCGTTGGGACGACCTAGCTAGGGATGAGCAGTTCTTC CSASRWDDLARDEQFF - TRBJ2-1 TRBV20-1 few
TGTGCCAGCAGCCAAGAGGGCAGGGACTACGAGCAGTACTTC CASSQEGRDYEQYF - TRBJ2-7 TRBV4-2 few
TGCGCCAGCAGCTTAGCGGGACTCACTTACAATGAGAAGTTCTTC CASSLAGLTYNEKFF TRBD2 TRBJ2-1 TRBV5-1 -
TGTGCCTGGGCTTCGGGGCAGCCGTTCGGGCCCCAGCATTTT CAWASGQPFGPQHF - TRBJ1-5 TRBV30 -
TGTGCCAGCAGCATGACAGGCTCTACCTACGAGCAGTACTTC CASSMTGSTYEQYF - TRBJ2-7 TRBV6-5 -
TGCAGTGCTACCAGGGTAGACACCTACGAGCAGTACTTC CSATRVDTYEQYF - TRBJ2-7 TRBV20-1 few
TGTGCCAGCAGCCGCGGAGGGCCCTACGAGCAGTACTTC CASSRGGPYEQYF - TRBJ2-7 TRBV14 -
TGTGCCAGCAGCTTACCAAGGAGCGGGAGCTCCTACAATGAGCAGTTCTTC CASSLPRSGSSYNEQFF TRBD2 TRBJ2-1 TRBV7-8 few
TGTGCCAGCAGTCGAGACCCGGGACAGGTGATCGCTCGCACAGATACGCAGTATTTT CASSRDPGQVIARTDTQYF TRBD1 TRBJ2-3 TRBV9 -
TGTGCCAGCAGCGTCCTCAGGGGTTTGACAGATACGCAGTATTTT CASSVLRGLTDTQYF - TRBJ2-3 TRBV9 -
TGCGCCAGCAAGGTTGAAAAGACCCAGTACTTC CASKVEKTQYF - TRBJ2-5 TRBV5-1 -
TGCAGTGCTAGTACCGGGGCCACTGAAGCTTTCTTT CSASTGATEAFF - TRBJ1-1 TRBV20-1 -
TGTGCAGTGGGCTCGTGGGATGAGCAGTTCTTC CAVGSWDEQFF - TRBJ2-1 TRBV12-3/TRBV12-4 -
TGCGCCAGCAGCTTGAGTGGGGGCACGACCTACGAGCAGTACTTC CASSLSGGTTYEQYF - TRBJ2-7 TRBV5-1 -
TGTGCCAGCAGCCAATATAGTTTGGACAGGGGGTATGGCTACACCTTC CASSQYSLDRGYGYTF TRBD1 TRBJ1-2 TRBV7-9 few
TGTGCCAGCAGCCCCATACATCGATTAGCCAAAAACATTCAGTACTTC CASSPIHRLAKNIQYF - TRBJ2-4 TRBV6-2/TRBV6-3 -
TGTGCCAGCAGCCCCTTAGCGGGAGGGCCGGGGGAGCAGTACTTC CASSPLAGGPGEQYF TRBD2 TRBJ2-7 TRBV5-5 -
TGCGCCAGCAGCGCCTCTTCAACTAATGAAAAACTGATTTTT CASSASSTNEKLIF - TRBJ1-4 TRBV5-1 -
TGTGCCTGGAGGGACTTTAGCGGGAGCCACAATGAGCAGTTCTTC CAWRDFSGSHNEQFF TRBD2 TRBJ2-1 TRBV30 few
TGTGCCAGCAGCCTCCTAGGAGCCGAGCAGTTCTTC CASSLLGAEQFF - TRBJ2-1 TRBV7-9 large
TGCAGTGCTAGTAGAGGGACTAGCGGTCTGTTCTTC CSASRGTSGLFF TRBD2 TRBJ2-1 TRBV20-1 few
TGCAGTGCTAGGGGCGAAACGACAGATACGCAGTATTTT CSARGETTDTQYF - TRBJ2-3 TRBV20-1 few
TGTGCCAGCAGTTTATCCATCGACAGGCCCCGCGAGCAGTTCTTC CASSLSIDRPREQFF - TRBJ2-1 TRBV27 few
TGTGCCAGCAGCCCGGGACCGAACACCGGGGAGCTGTTTTTT CASSPGPNTGELFF - TRBJ2-2 TRBV7-9 many
TGCAGCGTTTGGCTAGCGGGAGATCGGGAGCAGTTCTTC CSVWLAGDREQFF TRBD2 TRBJ2-1 TRBV29-1 few
TGTGCCTGGAGCCGAAGACAGGGAAATAATGAAAAACTGTTTTTT CAWSRRQGNNEKLFF TRBD1 TRBJ1-4 TRBV30 -
TGTGCCACCAGTGACCACCCCGGACTAGGGGATGATGAGCAGTTCTTC CATSDHPGLGDDEQFF TRBD2 TRBJ2-1 TRBV24-1 -
TGTGCCAGCAGTAACAGGGGGCGCCAAAATTCACCCCTCCACTTT CASSNRGRQNSPLHF TRBD1 TRBJ1-6 TRBV2 few
TGTGCCAGCAGCCCCTTTAGCGGGGAGTACAATGAGCAGTTCTTC CASSPFSGEYNEQFF TRBD2 TRBJ2-1 TRBV3-1 -
TGCAGTGCTGGATTCGGGGGGAACACCGGGGAGCTGTTTTTT CSAGFGGNTGELFF - TRBJ2-2 TRBV20-1 -
TGTGCCACCAGTGTAGGTTATAGCGGGGGGGCGTTGGAGACCCAGTACTTC CATSVGYSGGALETQYF TRBD2 TRBJ2-5 TRBV24-1 -
TGTGCCAGTAGTATTGTTTTTAACACCGGGGAGCTGTTTTTT CASSIVFNTGELFF - TRBJ2-2 TRBV19 many
TGTGCCAGCAGCCAAGATCTAGCGGGAGGGCAAGAGACCCAGTACTTC CASSQDLAGGQETQYF TRBD2 TRBJ2-5 TRBV4-2 many
TGTGCCAGCAGCTTACCCCCCGGGACAGCGATTATAAGCTCTGGGGCCAACGTCCTGACTTTC CASSLPPGTAIISSGANVLTF TRBD1 TRBJ2-6 TRBV11-2 -
TGTGCCAGCAGCCAATTCGCGACTAGTCCCACCGATGAGCAGTTCTTC CASSQFATSPTDEQFF - TRBJ2-1 TRBV3-1 -
TGTGCCAGCAGCACCCCCCGGGGGGGCCGTCGAGAGACCCAGTACTTC CASSTPRGGRRETQYF TRBD2 TRBJ2-5 TRBV7-9 few
TGTGCCAGCACCCAGCCAGACAATGAGCAGTTCTTC CASTQPDNEQFF - TRBJ2-1 TRBV7-9 -
TGCGCCAGCAGCGAGGGACTGGAAGCTTTCTTT CASSEGLEAFF - TRBJ1-1 TRBV5-1 few
TGCAGTGCTAGACTTGGACAGGGATCCTACGAGCAGTACTTC CSARLGQGSYEQYF TRBD1 TRBJ2-7 TRBV20-1 -
TGCGCCAGCAGCCCGAACCTCAAGGATCTTGGGGAGCAGTACTTC CASSPNLKDLGEQYF - TRBJ2-7 TRBV5-1 few
TGTGCCAGCAGTTATAGTGGTTTGGTGGATACGCAGTATTTT CASSYSGLVDTQYF - TRBJ2-3 TRBV6-6 -
TGCAGTGACACAGGGGGAGGGGGCTACACCTTC CSDTGGGGYTF TRBD1 TRBJ1-2 TRBV20-1 -
TGTGCCAGCAGTAGGACAGGGGCCTTGAACACTGAAGCTTTCTTT CASSRTGALNTEAFF TRBD1 TRBJ1-1 TRBV6-2/TRBV6-3 -
TGTGCCAGCAGCTCTCGGACAGGGGGACGCACTGAAGCTTTCTTT CASSSRTGGRTEAFF TRBD1 TRBJ1-1 TRBV12-3/TRBV12-4 -
TGTGCCAGCAGTTCGAGACAGGGGTTGGACTATGGCTACACCTTC CASSSRQGLDYGYTF TRBD1 TRBJ1-2 TRBV6-6 -